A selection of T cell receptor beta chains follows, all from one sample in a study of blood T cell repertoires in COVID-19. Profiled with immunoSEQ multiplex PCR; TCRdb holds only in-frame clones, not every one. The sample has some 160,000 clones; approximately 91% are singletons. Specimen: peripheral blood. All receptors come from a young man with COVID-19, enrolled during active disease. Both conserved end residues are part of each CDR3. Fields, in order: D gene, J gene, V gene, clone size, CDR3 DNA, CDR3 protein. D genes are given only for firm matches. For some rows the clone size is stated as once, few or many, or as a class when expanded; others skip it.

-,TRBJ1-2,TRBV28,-,TGTGCCAGCAGTTTAGGGGGCGATTTAATCTATGGCTACACCTTC,CASSLGGDLIYGYTF
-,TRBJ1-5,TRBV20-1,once,TGCAGTGCTAGTACAGTTAGCAATCAGCCCCAGCATTTT,CSASTVSNQPQHF
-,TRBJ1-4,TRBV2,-,TGTGCCAGCAGTGAATCGTTACAGGGTCTTAAGGAAAAACTGCTTTTT,CASSESLQGLKEKLLF
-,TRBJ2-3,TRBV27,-,TGTGCCAGCAGTTTTGGGGGAGGAGGCACAGATACGCAGTATTTT,CASSFGGGGTDTQYF
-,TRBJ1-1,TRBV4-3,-,TGCGCCAGCAGCCAAGATTTGTCGGGGTGGTGGGCTTTCTTT,CASSQDLSGWWAFF
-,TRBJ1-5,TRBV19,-,TGTGCCAGTAGTACCAGACAGGAACTCAATCAGCCCCAGCATTTT,CASSTRQELNQPQHF
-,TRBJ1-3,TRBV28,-,TGTGCCAGCAGTCGTCCCCGGGGCTCTGGAAACACCATATATTTT,CASSRPRGSGNTIYF
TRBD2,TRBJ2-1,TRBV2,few,TGTGCCAGCAGTGAATCTGGACTAGCCCTGACTATCGATGAGCAGTTCTTC,CASSESGLALTIDEQFF
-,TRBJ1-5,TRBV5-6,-,TGTGCCAGCAGCTTGGTCGGTAGCAATCAGCCCCAGCATTTT,CASSLVGSNQPQHF
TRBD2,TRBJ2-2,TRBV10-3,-,TGTGCCATCAGGCGTTGGACTAGCGAAATGAACACCGGGGAGCTGTTTTTT,CAIRRWTSEMNTGELFF
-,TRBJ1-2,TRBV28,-,TGTGCCATCTACAGTTATGGCTACACCTTC,CAIYSYGYTF
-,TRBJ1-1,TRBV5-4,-,TGTGCCAGCAGCTTCGGGACAAACGACGTGGCTTTCTTT,CASSFGTNDVAFF
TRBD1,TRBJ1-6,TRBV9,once,TGTGCCAGCAGCGTAAGGGAAATTGACAGGGGGCTAAGCTCCTATAATTCACCCCTCCACTTT,CASSVREIDRGLSSYNSPLHF
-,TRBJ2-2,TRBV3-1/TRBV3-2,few,TGTGCCAGCAGCCTTAGAAGTCCCGGGGAGCTGTTTTTT,CASSLRSPGELFF
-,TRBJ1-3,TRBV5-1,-,TGCGCCAGCAGCTTGGGACGAGGGGGAAACACCATATATTTT,CASSLGRGGNTIYF
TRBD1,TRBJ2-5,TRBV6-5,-,TGTGCCAGCAGATTGACAGGGGGCACGGAGACCCAGTACTTC,CASRLTGGTETQYF
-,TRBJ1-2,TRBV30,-,TGTGCCTGGAGTCTAGCCTTTGCGGGCTACACCTTC,CAWSLAFAGYTF
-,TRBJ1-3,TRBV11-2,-,TGTGCCAGCAGCTTAGGGCTCACTGGAAACACCATATATTTT,CASSLGLTGNTIYF
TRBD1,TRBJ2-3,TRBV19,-,TGTGCCAGTAGTAACCGCGGACAGGCCTACACAGATACGCAGTATTTT,CASSNRGQAYTDTQYF
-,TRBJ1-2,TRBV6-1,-,TGTGCCAGCAGTGAACTAGGCAGAACTAACTATGGCTACACCTTC,CASSELGRTNYGYTF
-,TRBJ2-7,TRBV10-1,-,TGCGCCAGCAGTGAAGGGGCCAGCTCCTACGAGCAGTACTTC,CASSEGASSYEQYF
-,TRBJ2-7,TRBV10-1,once,TGCGCCAGCGGAGACAGCTACGAGCAGTACTTC,CASGDSYEQYF
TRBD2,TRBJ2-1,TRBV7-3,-,TGTGCCAGCAGCTTGGGACTAAACAATGAGCAGTTCTTC,CASSLGLNNEQFF
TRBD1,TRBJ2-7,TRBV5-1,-,TGCGCCAGCAGCTTTACAGGGGACTCCTACGAGCAGTACTTC,CASSFTGDSYEQYF
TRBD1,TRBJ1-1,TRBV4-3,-,TGCGCCAGCAGCTTCGGACAGGGGAGGAACACTGAAGCTTTCTTT,CASSFGQGRNTEAFF
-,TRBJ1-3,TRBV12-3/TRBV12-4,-,TGTGCCAGCAGCGCCCCCCGGAACACCATATATTTT,CASSAPRNTIYF
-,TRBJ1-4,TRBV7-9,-,TGTGCCAGCAGCCGCGCGCAGGGAGGTGAAAAACTGTTTTTT,CASSRAQGGEKLFF
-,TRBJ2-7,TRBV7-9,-,TGTGCCAGCAGCTTAGGCGGGAAAGGCGAGCAGTACTTC,CASSLGGKGEQYF
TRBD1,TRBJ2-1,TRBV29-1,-,TGCAGCGTTGAAGGCGACAGGGGGGCCTACAATGAGCAGTTCTTC,CSVEGDRGAYNEQFF
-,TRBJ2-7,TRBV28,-,TGTGCCAGCACCCGGGGGTTCAACTACGAGCAGTACTTC,CASTRGFNYEQYF
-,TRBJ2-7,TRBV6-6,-,TGTGCCAGCACCAGGGGCGCGTGGGCCTACGAGCAGTACTTC,CASTRGAWAYEQYF
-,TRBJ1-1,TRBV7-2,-,TGTGCCAGCAGCTCGACACCTTCTGAAGCTTTCTTT,CASSSTPSEAFF
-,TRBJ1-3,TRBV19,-,TGTGCCAGTAGTCTAGGGGCTACCTCTGGAAACACCATATATTTT,CASSLGATSGNTIYF
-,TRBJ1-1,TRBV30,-,TGTGCCTGGTCGAGGGAGAGGAACACTGAAGCTTTCTTT,CAWSRERNTEAFF
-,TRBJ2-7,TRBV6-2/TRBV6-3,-,TGTGCCAGCAGTGCGACGACGACTGGATACGAGCAGTACTTC,CASSATTTGYEQYF
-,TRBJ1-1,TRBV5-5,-,TGTGCCAGCAGCTTTGGACTGGAGGGAGCTTTCTTT,CASSFGLEGAFF
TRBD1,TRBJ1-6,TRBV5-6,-,TGTGCCAGCAGCTCATATAACAGGGGCGCACCCCTCCACTTT,CASSSYNRGAPLHF
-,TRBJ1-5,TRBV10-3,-,TGTGCCATCAGTGAGGCCCGGACAGAAAATCAGCCCCAGCATTTT,CAISEARTENQPQHF
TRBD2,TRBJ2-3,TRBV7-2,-,TGTGCCAGCACGACTGATGGACTAGCGGGAAATACGCAGTATTTT,CASTTDGLAGNTQYF
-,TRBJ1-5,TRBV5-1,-,TGCGCCAGCAGCCCTACCGGGGGTGATCAGCCCCAGCATTTT,CASSPTGGDQPQHF
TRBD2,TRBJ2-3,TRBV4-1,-,TGCGCCAGCAGCCAACCCGGGACTAGCGGCAGCACAGATACGCAGTATTTT,CASSQPGTSGSTDTQYF
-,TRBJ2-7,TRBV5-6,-,TGTGCCAGCAGCCCCGGGAACAGTCCCTACGAGCAGTACTTC,CASSPGNSPYEQYF
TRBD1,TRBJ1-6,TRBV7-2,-,TGTGCCAGCAGCACGGGACAGCCAAATTCACCCCTCCACTTT,CASSTGQPNSPLHF
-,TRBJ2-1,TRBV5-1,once,TGCGCCAGCAGCCCGGAGTTCCCTGAGCAGTTCTTC,CASSPEFPEQFF
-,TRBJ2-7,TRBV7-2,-,TGTGCCAGCAGCTTAAGTTTTGGCGGCTCCTACGAGCAGTACTTC,CASSLSFGGSYEQYF
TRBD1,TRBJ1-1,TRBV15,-,TGTGCCACCAGCAGGTCAGGACAGGGGATGGCCACTGAAGCTTTCTTT,CATSRSGQGMATEAFF
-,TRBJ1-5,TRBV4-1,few,TGCGCCAGCAGCCTTGGGTCAGGTTATAGCAATCAGCCCCAGCATTTT,CASSLGSGYSNQPQHF
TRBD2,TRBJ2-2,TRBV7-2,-,TGTGCCAGCAGGGGACTAGCGGGTGGACTGGGGGAGCTGTTTTTT,CASRGLAGGLGELFF
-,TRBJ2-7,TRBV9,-,TGTGCCAGCAGCCCGATAGGTCGGAGCTCCTACGAGCAGTACTTC,CASSPIGRSSYEQYF
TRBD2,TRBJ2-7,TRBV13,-,TGTGCCAGCAGCCCTCGACTAGCGGGTGACTACGAGCAGTACTTC,CASSPRLAGDYEQYF
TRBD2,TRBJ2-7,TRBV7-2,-,TGTGCCAGCAGCTTGAGGGGACTAGCGGGATTATTTGCTAGGGAGCAGTACTTC,CASSLRGLAGLFAREQYF
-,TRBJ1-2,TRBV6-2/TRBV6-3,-,TGTGCCAGCAGTACCGTCTACAGCTATGGCTACACCTTC,CASSTVYSYGYTF
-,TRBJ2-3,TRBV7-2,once,TGTGCCAGCAGCCTTAGCGTCCCTAGCACAGATACGCAGTATTTT,CASSLSVPSTDTQYF
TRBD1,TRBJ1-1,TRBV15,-,TGTGCCACCAGCAGAGAAAGGGGGCCGAACACTGAAGCTTTCTTT,CATSRERGPNTEAFF
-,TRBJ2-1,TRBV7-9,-,TGTGCCAGCAGCTTTCTTACTAGGCGCTATGAGCAGTTCTTC,CASSFLTRRYEQFF
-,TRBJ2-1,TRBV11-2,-,TGTGCCAGCAGTCGGTACGGGTACAATGAGCAGTTCTTC,CASSRYGYNEQFF
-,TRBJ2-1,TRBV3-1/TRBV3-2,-,TGTGCCAGCAGCCCCCCTACCTACAATGAGCAGTTCTTC,CASSPPTYNEQFF
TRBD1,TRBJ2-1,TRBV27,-,TGTGCCAGCAGTACGAAGGGACAGGGAGTCCGGGGTGAGCAGTTCTTC,CASSTKGQGVRGEQFF